This T cell receptor beta chain was documented in a study of T cells expressing NK-cell markers. Study-wide background: Seven of the eight sequenced donors were HCMV-seropositive; one was seronegative. Study results and caveats: Among CD8+ T cells from over 5 donors, dominant NKG2C+ clonotypes accounted for roughly 1.0-7.0%.

The V gene's germline CDR1 is SGHRS and CDR2 YFSETQ. The CDR3 covers 16 residues. Note on this clonotype: Its antigen is not identified.

cDNA encoding TCR beta was synthesized via 5'RACE template switching incorporating UMIs. TCRdb reanalyzed the 5' RACE reads, giving one entry per CDR3 protein sequence and no DNA. Recorded for this sample: a few hundred thousand distinct CDR3 sequences. The material sequenced was blood T cells: a sorted CD56 or NKG2C T cell subset, CD4+ or CD8+ T cells, or bulk PBMC T cells (not recorded which). This TCR was sampled from a man aged 18 to 29 in good health. The rearrangement joins TRBV5-1 to TRBJ2-1; TCRdb's D call of TRBD2 is untestable without DNA. The CDR3 here is CASSTSTSVAYNEQFF. Filled out from reference TRBV5-1 and TRBJ2-1, the complete variable domain reads KAGVTQTPRYLIKTRGQQVTLSCSPISGHRSVSWYQQTPGQGLQFLFEYFSETQRNKGNFPGRFSGRQFSNSRSEMNVSTLELGDSALYLCASSTSTSVAYNEQFFGPGTRLTVL.